Listed below are T cell receptor beta chains from one sample, sequenced in a study of CD8 T cells in ankylosing spondylitis. One entry per CDR3 protein results from TCRdb running MiXCR on the 5' RACE reads. This sample yields approximately 400,000 distinct CDR3 sequences, of which roughly 26% are seen a single time; about 0.9% belongs to the top ten. Input material: blood, either unsorted or a sorted T cell fraction (not recorded which). These receptor sequences come from a male donor with ankylosing spondylitis. The CDR3 runs from the conserved cysteine through the conserved F or W. D genes are given only for firm matches. For some rows the clone size is stated as once, few or many, or as a class when expanded; others skip it.

>-|-|TRBV20-1|TRBJ1-2
CSARDQTATSNYGYTF
TGCAGTGCTAGAGATCAGACAGCAACTTCCAACTATGGCTACACCTTC
>-|few|TRBV5-1|TRBJ2-5
CASYGEFRETQYF
TGCGCCAGCTATGGAGAATTCCGAGAGACCCAGTACTTC
>TRBD1|-|TRBV12-3/TRBV12-4|TRBJ2-4
CASSRTGGRQNIQYF
TGTGCCAGCAGTCGGACAGGGGGCCGGCAAAACATTCAGTACTTC
>-|few|TRBV10-3|TRBJ2-4
CAIRDAKNIQYF
TGTGCCATCAGGGACGCCAAAAACATTCAGTACTTC
>TRBD2|few|TRBV6-2/TRBV6-3|TRBJ2-2
CASDSGTNLSGELFF
TGTGCCAGCGATTCCGGGACTAACTTATCCGGGGAGCTGTTTTTT
>TRBD1|-|TRBV5-1|TRBJ1-6
CASSTDRDSPLHF
TGCGCCAGCAGCACGGACAGGGACTCACCCCTCCACTTT
>-|many|TRBV7-2|TRBJ2-1
CASSVRDEQFF
TGTGCCAGCAGCGTCAGGGATGAGCAGTTCTTC
>TRBD2|few|TRBV4-2|TRBJ2-1
CASTGSGTSNYNEQFF
TGTGCCAGCACCGGATCCGGGACTAGCAACTACAATGAGCAGTTCTTC
>-|few|TRBV5-1|TRBJ2-1
CASSLVTNSYNEQFF
TGCGCCAGCAGCTTAGTTACTAACTCCTACAATGAGCAGTTCTTC
>TRBD2|few|TRBV11-2|TRBJ2-1
CASSLGGLAENNEQFF
TGTGCCAGCAGCTTAGGGGGACTAGCGGAAAACAATGAGCAGTTCTTC
>-|-|TRBV20-1|TRBJ2-3
CSARGPGAPDTQYF
TGCAGTGCTAGAGGGCCAGGGGCCCCAGATACGCAGTATTTT
>-|few|TRBV9|TRBJ2-1
CASSARYEQFF
TGTGCCAGCAGCGCTCGATATGAGCAGTTCTTC
>TRBD2|-|TRBV20-1|TRBJ2-1
CSASLGTSGKDEQFF
TGCAGTGCTAGCCTCGGGACTAGCGGGAAAGATGAGCAGTTCTTC
>-|-|TRBV5-5|TRBJ2-2
CASSPQVLGGELFF
TGTGCCAGCAGCCCTCAGGTTCTGGGCGGGGAGCTGTTTTTT
>TRBD2|-|TRBV7-8|TRBJ2-1
CASSLGRLAISRNEQFF
TGTGCCAGCAGCTTAGGACGACTAGCGATTTCGAGGAATGAGCAGTTCTTC
>-|many|TRBV12-3/TRBV12-4|TRBJ2-5
CASSFSRETQYF
TGTGCCAGCAGTTTCTCCCGGGAGACCCAGTACTTC
>-|few|TRBV2|TRBJ2-4
CATQLGAKNIQYF
TGTGCCACCCAGTTGGGGGCCAAAAACATTCAGTACTTC
>TRBD2|few|TRBV27|TRBJ2-1
CASSPRGEYNEQFF
TGTGCCAGCAGTCCCCGGGGGGAATACAATGAGCAGTTCTTC
>-|-|TRBV18|TRBJ1-4
CASSPYSPPGEKLFF
TGTGCCAGCTCACCGTATAGTCCTCCAGGTGAAAAACTGTTTTTT
>-|many|TRBV7-9|TRBJ1-1
CASSLHSMNTEAFF
TGTGCCAGCAGCTTACACAGTATGAACACTGAAGCTTTCTTT